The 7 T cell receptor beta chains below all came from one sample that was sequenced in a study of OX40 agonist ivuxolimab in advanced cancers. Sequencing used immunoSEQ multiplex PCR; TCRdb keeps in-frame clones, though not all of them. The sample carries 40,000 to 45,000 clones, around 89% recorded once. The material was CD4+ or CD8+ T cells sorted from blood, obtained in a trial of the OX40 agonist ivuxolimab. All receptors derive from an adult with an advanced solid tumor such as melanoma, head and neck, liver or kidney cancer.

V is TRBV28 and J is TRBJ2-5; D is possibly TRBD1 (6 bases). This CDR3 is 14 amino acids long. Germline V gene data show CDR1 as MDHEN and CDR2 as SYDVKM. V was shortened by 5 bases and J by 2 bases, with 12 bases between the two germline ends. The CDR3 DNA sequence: TGTGCCAGCAGTCAAACAGGGACACAAGAGACCCAGTACTTC. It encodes CASSQTGTQETQYF.

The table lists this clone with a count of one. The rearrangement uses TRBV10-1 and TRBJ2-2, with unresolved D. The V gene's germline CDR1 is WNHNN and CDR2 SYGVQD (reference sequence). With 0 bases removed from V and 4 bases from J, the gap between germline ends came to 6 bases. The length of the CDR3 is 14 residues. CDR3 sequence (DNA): TGCGCCAGCAGTGAGTCGACGGTCACCGGGGAGCTGTTTTTT. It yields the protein CASSESTVTGELFF.

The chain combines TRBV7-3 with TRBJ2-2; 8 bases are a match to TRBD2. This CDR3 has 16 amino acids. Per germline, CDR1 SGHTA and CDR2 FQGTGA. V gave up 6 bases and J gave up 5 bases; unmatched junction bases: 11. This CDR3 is CASSTPSGRDTGELFF. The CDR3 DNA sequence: TGTGCCAGCAGTACCCCAAGCGGGAGAGATACCGGGGAGCTGTTTTTT.

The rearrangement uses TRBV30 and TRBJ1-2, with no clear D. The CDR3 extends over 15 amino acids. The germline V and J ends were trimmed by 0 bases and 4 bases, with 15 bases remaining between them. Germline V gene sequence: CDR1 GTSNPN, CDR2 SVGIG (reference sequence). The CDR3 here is CAWSVGVRPIYGYTF. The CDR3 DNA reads TGTGCCTGGAGTGTTGGAGTTAGACCGATCTATGGCTACACCTTC.

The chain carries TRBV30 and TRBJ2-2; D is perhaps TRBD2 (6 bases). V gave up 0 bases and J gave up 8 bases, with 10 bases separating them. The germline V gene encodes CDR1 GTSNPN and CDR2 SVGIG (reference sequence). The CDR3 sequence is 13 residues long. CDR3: CAWSVGGAGELFF. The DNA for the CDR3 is TGTGCCTGGAGTGTAGGCGGGGCGGGGGAGCTGTTTTTT.

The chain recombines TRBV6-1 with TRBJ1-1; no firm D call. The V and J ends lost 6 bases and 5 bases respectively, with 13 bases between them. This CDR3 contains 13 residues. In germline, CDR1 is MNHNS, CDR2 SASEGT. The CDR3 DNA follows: TGTGCCAGCAGAGCGGAAATATGGACTGAAGCTTTCTTT. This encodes CASRAEIWTEAFF.

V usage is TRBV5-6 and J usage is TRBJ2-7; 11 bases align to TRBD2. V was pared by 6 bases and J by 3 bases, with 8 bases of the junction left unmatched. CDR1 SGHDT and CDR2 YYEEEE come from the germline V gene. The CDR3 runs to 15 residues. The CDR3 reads CASNLFTSGSYEQYF. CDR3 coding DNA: TGTGCCAGCAACCTTTTTACTAGCGGGAGCTACGAGCAGTACTTC.